One and the same sample provided the 5 T cell receptor beta chains below, sequenced in a study of CD8+CD57+ T cells in acquired aplastic anemia. Genomic DNA acted as the template from which TCR beta VDJ combination and CDR3 sequence profiling were carried out. TCRdb fed the reads into MiXCR, producing one record per CDR3 protein. The sample shows about 190,000 distinct CDR3 sequences, about half of them seen only once. Sequenced material: sorted CD4+, CD8+, or CD8+CD57+ T cells (not recorded which) from PBMCs. These receptors originate from a human donor in good health, serving as a control.

This clonotype was detected ten times or more. The DNA of the CDR3 is TGTGCCAGCAGCGTAGGGACAGCACCAAATGAAAAACTGTTTTTT. Its protein product is CASSVGTAPNEKLFF. The chain employs TRBV9 and TRBJ1-4; D perhaps matches TRBD1 (6 bases). This CDR3 spans 15 amino acids. Germline-derived CDR1 and CDR2 are SGDLS and YYNGEE. The ends were cut back, 0 bases at V and 5 bases at J, with 11 bases in the middle.

This chain connects TRBV7-9 to TRBJ1-1, with D possibly matching TRBD1 (6 bases). The V gene lost 5 bases and the J gene lost 5 bases, with 18 bases spanning the gap. Germline CDR1 reads SEHNR; CDR2 reads FQNEAQ (reference sequence). CDR3 length: 15 amino acids. CDR3 residues: CASSDGRRGYTEAFF. Written as DNA, the CDR3 is TGTGCCAGCAGCGACGGTCGAAGGGGGTATACTGAAGCTTTCTTT.

Concerning this clonotype itself: This may be a read error, as it is one base from a much larger clone. The chain carries TRBV20-1 and TRBJ2-7; the match to TRBD1 covers 7 bases. Germline lookup yields CDR1 DFQATT and CDR2 SNEGSKA (reference sequence). There are 13 residues in the CDR3. For the CDR3, the DNA is TGCAGTGCCCCGACAGGGAGCTCCCACGAGCAGTACTTC. This sequence encodes CSAPTGSSHEQYF.

The V call is TRBV20-1, the J call TRBJ2-7; a possible D gene is TRBD2 (5 bases). V was clipped by 1 base and J by 3 bases, with 10 bases between them. The CDR3 totals 13 residues. Germline assignment: CDR1 DFQATT and CDR2 SNEGSKA (reference sequence). This chain's CDR3 is CSARAQRSYEQYF. The CDR3, as DNA: TGCAGTGCTAGAGCTCAGCGGAGCTACGAGCAGTACTTC.

This chain links TRBV19 with TRBJ2-4; no reliable D call. V lost 5 bases and J 0 bases, leaving 11 bases between the germline ends. In germline, CDR1 is LNHDA, CDR2 SQIVND (reference sequence). There are 15 residues in the CDR3. The DNA of the CDR3 is TGTGCCAGTAGTGCTCCAGTGTTAGCCAAAAACATTCAGTACTTC. Its translation: CASSAPVLAKNIQYF.